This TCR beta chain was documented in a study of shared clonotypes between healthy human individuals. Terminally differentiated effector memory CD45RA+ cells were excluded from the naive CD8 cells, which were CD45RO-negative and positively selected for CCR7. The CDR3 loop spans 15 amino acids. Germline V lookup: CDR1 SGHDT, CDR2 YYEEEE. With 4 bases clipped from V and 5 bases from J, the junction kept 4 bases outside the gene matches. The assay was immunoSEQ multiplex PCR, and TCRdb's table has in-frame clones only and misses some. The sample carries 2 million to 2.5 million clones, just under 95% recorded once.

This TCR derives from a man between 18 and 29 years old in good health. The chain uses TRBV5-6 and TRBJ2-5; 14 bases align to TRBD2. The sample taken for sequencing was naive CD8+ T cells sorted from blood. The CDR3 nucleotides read TGTGCCAGCAGCCAGGGACTAGCGGGAGTGGAGACCCAGTACTTC. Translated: CASSQGLAGVETQYF.